The 27 T cell receptor beta chains in this list originate from one sample, sequenced in a study of response to subunit inactivated influenza vaccine (dated by TCRdb to the late 2010s). The method behind the library was RT-PCR. Sequencing was performed on an Illumina HiSeq 2500. The raw public reads went through TCRdb reprocessing: fastp at Q25, MiXCR clone calling, in-frame beta chains kept. Each entry merges the rows of one CDR3 protein and shows their most common DNA and genes. The sample profile shows roughly 700,000 distinct CDR3 sequences; around 13% of them were found once. The ten top clones hold approximately 6.5% of the sample. Material: PBMCs from blood, obtained roughly 15 days before vaccination. The source is a man aged 50 to 59 who received an inactivated influenza vaccine. Donor details come from another sample of the same person, matched by shared clones.

V gene TRBV5-5 combines with J gene TRBJ2-3; D unclear. Looked up from germline, CDR1 is SGHKS and CDR2 is YYEKEE (reference sequence). The ends were cut back, 5 bases at V and 4 bases at J, with 11 bases in the middle. This CDR3 contains 13 residues. The CDR3 bases are TGTGCCAGCAGTTCTCAAGTAGCAGATACGCAGTATTTT. Protein product: CASSSQVADTQYF.

This clonotype was seen only a few times. The chain links TRBV30 to TRBJ2-5; D remains unclear. The CDR3 runs to 12 residues. The V end lost 7 bases, the J end lost 0 bases, and 9 bases lay between the germline ends. Germline lookup yields CDR1 GTSNPN and CDR2 SVGIG (reference sequence). The CDR3 sequence is CASSVDQETQYF. CDR3 in DNA: TGTGCCTCAAGCGTGGACCAAGAGACCCAGTACTTC.

This clonotype was counted a single time. This rearrangement joins TRBV27 to TRBJ2-1, with TRBD2 identical over 7 bases. The CDR3 sequence is 17 residues long. Germline loops: CDR1 MNHEY, CDR2 SMNVEV (reference sequence). V dropped 0 bases and J dropped 0; count of bases not matched to a gene: 5. The CDR3 here is CASSLSCGGLSYNEQFF. CDR3 nucleotides: TGTGCCAGCAGTTTATCTTGCGGGGGACTCTCCTACAATGAGCAGTTCTTC.

As to this clonotype: At one end, the junction sequence differs from germline, possibly due to a read error. This CDR3 reads CSGEYRSGNTIYF. In nucleotides, the CDR3 is TGCAGCGGTGAATATCGCTCTGGAAACACCATATATTTT. The chain couples TRBV29-1 to TRBJ1-3; D not resolved. CDR3 length equals 13 residues. Germline V gene lookup returns CDR1 SQVTM and CDR2 ANQGSEA.

The CDR3 loop reads CASSLRVSHNEQFF. The CDR3 DNA reads as TGTGCCAGCAGCCTACGAGTATCCCACAATGAGCAGTTCTTC. The J gene is TRBJ2-1, the V gene TRBV3-1; D is undetermined. CDR3 size: 14 residues. Trimming removed 4 bases from V and 5 bases from J, with 12 bases in between. From germline, CDR1 is LGHDT and CDR2 YNNKEL (reference sequence).

This clonotype was observed at least ten times. DNA of the CDR3: TGTGCCAGCAGAACTCGGGAGTACAATGAGCAGTTCTTC. Its protein is CASRTREYNEQFF. This chain connects TRBV12-3 or TRBV12-4 to TRBJ2-1, with TRBD2 as a possible D gene (6 bases). Deletions cut 6 bases from V and 4 bases from J, with 10 bases between. This CDR3 has 13 residues.

This clonotype was detected a few times. The chain couples TRBV7-9 to TRBJ2-4; possible D gene TRBD2, 7 bases. V gave up 1 base and J gave up 7 bases, with 14 bases separating them. Germline V gives CDR1 SEHNR, CDR2 FQNEAQ (reference sequence). The CDR3 totals 15 residues. Written as DNA, the CDR3 is TGTGCCAGCAGCTTAGAGGGGGGGCCGGCGAACATTCAGTACTTC. Translated, it gives CASSLEGGPANIQYF. The full variable domain, its missing parts supplied by reference TRBV7-9 and TRBJ2-4, is DTGVSQNPRHKITKRGQNVTFRCDPISEHNRLYWYRQTLGQGPEFLTYFQNEAQLEKSRLLSDRFSAERPKGSFSTLEIQRTEQGDSAMYLCASSLEGGPANIQYFGAGTRLSVL.

This chain uses TRBV20-1 with TRBJ1-6; possibly TRBD1 for D (5 bases). Germline V gene sequence: CDR1 DFQATT, CDR2 SNEGSKA (reference sequence). V was trimmed by 5 bases and J by 7 bases, leaving 21 bases between them. CDR3 length: 16 amino acids. In nucleotides, the CDR3 is TGCAGTGCTGGCAACATGGGGGGGACTTGGAATTCACCCCTCCACTTT. As protein: CSAGNMGGTWNSPLHF.

This sequence joins TRBV6-5 and TRBJ1-6, with 8 bases aligning to TRBD1. The CDR3 contains 18 residues. The germline gives CDR1 MNHEY, CDR2 SVGAGI. V gave up 0 bases and J gave up 0 bases; unmatched junction bases: 4. CDR3 sequence: CASSYSGQGSSYNSPLHF. CDR3 DNA sequence: TGTGCCAGCAGTTACTCCGGACAGGGAAGCTCCTATAATTCACCCCTCCACTTT.

The table lists this clonotype with a few counts. The chain combines TRBV3-1 with TRBJ1-3, with 7 bases aligning to TRBD1. CDR3 length: 14 residues. The V gene's germline CDR1 is LGHDT and CDR2 YNNKEL (reference sequence). V trimming: 6 bases; J trimming: 0 bases; junction bases outside the gene matches: 2. The CDR3 region has the DNA TGTGCCAGCAGGGGACAGTTCTCTGGAAACACCATATATTTT. Its protein is CASRGQFSGNTIYF.

The chain carries TRBV10-3 and TRBJ2-3; no firm D call. The CDR3 has 10 residues. V was shortened by 10 bases and J by 6 bases, with 8 bases between the two germline ends. Germline CDR1 reads ENHRY; CDR2 reads SYGVKD. The CDR3 coding sequence is TGTGCCACCGAGGCGGATACGCAGTATTTT. It is translated as CATEADTQYF.

The chain joins TRBV7-9 to TRBJ2-7, with D hard to call. The CDR3 has 13 residues. CDR1 is SEHNR, CDR2 FQNEAQ, per germline (reference sequence). V lost 5 bases and J 3 bases, leaving 11 bases between the germline ends. Here the CDR3 reads CASSRVKNYEQYF. The CDR3 bases are TGTGCCAGCAGCAGGGTGAAGAACTACGAGCAGTACTTC.

This clonotype showed up just a few times. The chain employs TRBV6-2 or TRBV6-3 and TRBJ1-1; no clear D gene. CDR3 length: 19 residues. Germline lookup yields CDR1 MNHEY and CDR2 SVGEGT. V was cut by 0 bases and J by 1 base, with 21 bases left in between. This CDR3 reads CASSYSPLVAAAWNTEAFF. The CDR3 coding sequence is TGTGCCAGCAGTTACTCACCCCTCGTCGCCGCGGCGTGGAACACTGAAGCTTTCTTT.

The gene calls are TRBV20-1 and TRBJ2-3; D possibly corresponds to TRBD2 (7 bases). Trimming removed 6 bases from V and 6 bases from J, with 22 bases in between. Germline CDR1 DFQATT, CDR2 SNEGSKA (reference sequence). CDR3 size: 15 residues. CDR3 sequence (DNA): TGCAGTGCCGCGTCTGGGGGGGGGGCTTGGGATACGCAGTATTTT. This sequence encodes CSAASGGGAWDTQYF.

This clonotype was seen only a few times. The V call is TRBV5-4, the J call TRBJ1-1, with 7 bases lining up with TRBD1. Germline V gives CDR1 SGHNT, CDR2 YYREEE (reference sequence). Trimming removed 4 bases from V and 7 bases from J; junction bases left unmatched: 13. CDR3 length equals 15 residues. CDR3 sequence: CASSAQGGDFSEAFF. CDR3 DNA: TGTGCCAGCAGCGCCCAAGGGGGCGATTTTAGTGAAGCTTTCTTT. Drawing the rest from reference TRBV5-4 and TRBJ1-1, the complete variable domain is ETGVTQSPTHLIKTRGQQVTLRCSSQSGHNTVSWYQQALGQGPQFIFQYYREEENGRGNFPPRFSGLQFPNYSSELNVNALELDDSALYLCASSAQGGDFSEAFFGQGTRLTVV.

The V gene is TRBV11-1, the J gene TRBJ2-5; no firm D call. V lost 3 bases and J 4 bases, leaving 9 bases between the germline ends. This CDR3 has 13 amino acids. Germline CDR1 reads SGHAT; CDR2 reads FQDESV (reference sequence). CDR3 DNA: TGTGCCAGCAGCTTGCACAGCTTAGAGACCCAGTACTTC. It is translated as CASSLHSLETQYF.

The rearrangement uses TRBV5-5 and TRBJ1-2, with D tentatively TRBD1 (5 bases). The germline CDR1 and CDR2 sequences are SGHKS and YYEKEE (reference sequence). V lost 4 bases to trimming and J lost 6 bases, with 16 bases between them. This CDR3 contains 14 residues. CDR3 region: CASSLWTKEHGYTF. For the CDR3, the DNA is TGTGCCAGCAGCCTATGGACAAAGGAACATGGCTACACCTTC. The full variable domain, with the rest looked up from reference TRBV5-5 and TRBJ1-2, is DAGVTQSPTHLIKTRGQQVTLRCSPISGHKSVSWYQQVLGQGPQFIFQYYEKEERGRGNFPDRFSARQFPNYSSELNVNALLLGDSALYLCASSLWTKEHGYTFGSGTRLTVV.

This clonotype was detected only a few times. The CDR3 coding sequence is TGTGCCAGCAGTTACGATCCGGCAACTAATGAAAAACTGTTTTTT. Its protein product is CASSYDPATNEKLFF. The chain couples TRBV6-5 to TRBJ1-4, with D uncertain. The germline V and J ends were trimmed by 2 bases and 0 bases, with 7 bases remaining between them. The CDR3 extends over 15 amino acids. The germline V gene encodes CDR1 MNHEY and CDR2 SVGAGI.

This clonotype appeared many times. The CDR3 spells CATSERSFYGYTF. The DNA of the CDR3 is TGTGCCACCAGTGAGAGATCATTCTATGGCTACACCTTC. The chain recombines TRBV24-1 with TRBJ1-2; no clear D. The CDR3 loop spans 13 amino acids. The germline V and J ends were trimmed by 4 bases and 4 bases, with 9 bases remaining between them. In germline, CDR1 is KGHDR, CDR2 SFDVKD.

This clonotype was detected a few times. This chain links TRBV18 with TRBJ2-7; D is perhaps TRBD2 (5 bases). From germline, CDR1 is KGHSH and CDR2 LQKENI. Trimming shortened V by 2 bases and J by 6 bases, and 17 bases separated the two germline ends. The CDR3 is made up of 15 amino acids. The CDR3 loop reads CASSPFEDVGVEQYF. The DNA for the CDR3 is TGTGCCAGCTCACCATTTGAGGATGTCGGGGTCGAGCAGTACTTC.

This clonotype occurred a few times. V and J are TRBV4-2 and TRBJ2-2; D may be TRBD1 or TRBD2 (5 bases each). This CDR3 comprises 15 residues. CDR1 is LGHNA, CDR2 YNFKEQ, per germline. V was clipped by 4 bases and J by 3 bases, with 12 bases between them. CDR3 loop: CASSLGTRDTGELFF. In DNA form, the CDR3 reads TGTGCCAGCAGCCTCGGGACGCGGGACACCGGGGAGCTGTTTTTT.

The V and J genes are TRBV9 and TRBJ2-7, with D perhaps TRBD1 or TRBD2 (5 bases each). CDR3 size: 14 residues. Germline CDR1 and CDR2: SGDLS and YYNGEE. With 1 base removed from V and 7 bases from J, the gap between germline ends came to 15 bases. In DNA form, the CDR3 reads TGTGCCAGCAGCGTAAGGAGGCAGGGCGGGGAGCAGTACTTC. Translated, it gives CASSVRRQGGEQYF. The full variable domain, rest sourced from reference TRBV9 and TRBJ2-7, is DSGVTQTPKHLITATGQRVTLRCSPRSGDLSVYWYQQSLDQGLQFLIQYYNGEERAKGNILERFSAQQFPDLHSELNLSSLELGDSALYFCASSVRRQGGEQYFGPGTRLTVT.

This clonotype was seen repeatedly, ten times or more. The chain is built from TRBV29-1 and TRBJ2-3; weak D call: TRBD2 (5 bases). This CDR3 region has 12 residues. CDR1 and CDR2 (germline): SQVTM, ANQGSEA. V was pared by 3 bases and J by 4 bases, with 8 bases between. CDR3 residues: CSVESLADTQYF. DNA for the CDR3: TGCAGCGTTGAGTCACTAGCAGATACGCAGTATTTT.

This clonotype was seen more than once but under ten times. The chain uses TRBV6-1 and TRBJ2-1, with D possibly being TRBD1 (6 bases). V was clipped by 6 bases and J by 9 bases, with 18 bases between them. CDR1 and CDR2 from the germline V gene are MNHNS and SASEGT. The CDR3 totals 14 residues. The DNA for the CDR3 is TGTGCCAGCAGCCCACTGGACTCAGGGGCTGAGCAGTTCTTC. Translated, it gives CASSPLDSGAEQFF.

This clonotype has only a few counts. CDR3 sequence (DNA): TGTGCCAGCAGCCAAGAGAGTGGGGTAGGAGAGCAGTTCTTC. This gives the protein CASSQESGVGEQFF. The rearrangement joins TRBV3-1 to TRBJ2-1; D is uncertain. The CDR3 is 14 amino acids. V dropped 0 bases and J dropped 10 bases, with 13 bases sitting between them. Per germline, CDR1 LGHDT and CDR2 YNNKEL (reference sequence).

V is TRBV7-9 and J is TRBJ2-4; D gene uncertain. CDR3 length equals 12 residues. Germline V gene sequence: CDR1 SEHNR, CDR2 FQNEAQ (reference sequence). Trimming shortened V by 1 base and J by 7 bases, and 5 bases separated the two germline ends. The DNA for the CDR3 is TGTGCCAGCAGCTTAGATGGGAACATTCAGTACTTC. It translates to CASSLDGNIQYF.

This clonotype was seen many times. The chain recombines TRBV10-3 with TRBJ2-7, with D perhaps TRBD1 or TRBD2 (5 bases each). In germline, CDR1 is ENHRY, CDR2 SYGVKD. The CDR3 contains 14 residues. V was shortened by 4 bases and J by 6 bases, with 16 bases between the two germline ends. In nucleotides, the CDR3 is TGTGCCATCAGTGGGGGGTCCAGGGAAGGCGAGCAGTACTTC. Its translation is CAISGGSREGEQYF.